This TCR beta chain was sequenced in a study of cytotoxic CD8 clonotypes in ibrutinib-treated CLL. The sample holds a few counts of this clone. Deletions cut 2 bases from V and 5 bases from J, with 7 bases between. Germline CDR1 is KGHSH and CDR2 is LQKENI. There are 13 residues in the CDR3. The repertoire was sequenced with immunoSEQ multiplex PCR; TCRdb's copy has only in-frame clones and lacks some. The sample includes approximately 330,000 clones, around four fifths of them seen just once. The sample consisted of PBMCs, taken before ibrutinib treatment. The clonotype comes from a human donor with chronic lymphocytic leukemia. The chain has TRBV18 and TRBJ1-5; D is undetermined. The CDR3 nucleotides are TGTGCCAGCTCACCAGCTCAGGATCAGCCCCAGCATTTT. This sequence encodes CASSPAQDQPQHF.